This T cell receptor beta chain was profiled in a study of Graves' ophthalmopathy and Graves' hyperthyroidism. Amplified TCR beta CDR3 regions were obtained using RNA transcripts as template. Second-round multiplex PCR came after a first-round RT-PCR that employed HTBI primers. Using its own MiXCR run on the multiplex PCR reads, TCRdb lists one record per CDR3 protein. In the table there are 900,000 to 1,200,000 distinct CDR3 sequences, 36% of which are singletons. With regard to this clonotype: Its specificity is unknown. A much larger clonotype is one base distant, so this may be a read error.

General study findings and limits: Between ophthalmopathy and stable hyperthyroidism, a 13-signature model drew a separation with roughly 85% sensitivity and roughly 80% specificity. The blood repertoire also included most expanded thyroid clonotypes above 0.001 frequency.

This CDR3 has 14 amino acids. From germline, CDR1 is SGDLS and CDR2 YYNGEE. The J gene is TRBJ1-2, the V gene TRBV9; the match to TRBD1 covers 11 bases. The sequencing input was peripheral blood or thyroid tissue (not recorded which). The TCR originated in an adult man with Graves' hyperthyroidism. The CDR3 DNA sequence: TGTGCCAACAGCGTAAAGGGACAGGGGGATGGCTACACCTTC. It translates to CANSVKGQGDGYTF.